This is a list of T cell receptor beta chains from one sample in a study of graft-versus-host responses after intestinal transplantation. Some clones are missing from TCRdb's copy, which holds only in-frame ones; the method was immunoSEQ multiplex PCR. This sample yields some 46,000 clones, of which approximately 92% are seen a single time; about 5.9% belongs to the top ten. The specimen comprised PBMCs, sampled roughly 860 days after a first intestinal transplant, on the day of a second. The receptors were gathered from a human patient who received an intestinal transplant, so some T cells may come from the graft donor. Both conserved end residues are part of each CDR3. D genes are given only for firm matches.

TRBV7-7	-	TRBJ2-3	TGTGCTAGCAGCTTAGGGATCACAGATACGCAGTATTTT	CASSLGITDTQYF
TRBV6-1	-	TRBJ1-1	TGTGCCAGCAGTGAATACAGGGAGAGACCTGAAGCTTTCTTT	CASSEYRERPEAFF
TRBV18	-	TRBJ1-2	TGTGCCAGCTCAGAGGGAGGGGCATTAAACTATGGCTACACCTTC	CASSEGGALNYGYTF
TRBV18	TRBD1	TRBJ2-7	TGTGCCAGCTCGCAGCCCGGGGACAGGGCCTACGAGCAGTACTTC	CASSQPGDRAYEQYF
TRBV4-1	TRBD1	TRBJ1-2	TGCGCCAGCAGCCAAGCCGGGACAGGGGGCATCAACTATGGCTACACCTTC	CASSQAGTGGINYGYTF
TRBV11-2	TRBD2	TRBJ2-1	TGTGCCAGCAGCTTGGGGACTAGCTCCTACAATGAGCAGTTCTTC	CASSLGTSSYNEQFF
TRBV6-1	TRBD1	TRBJ2-2	TGTGCCAGCACGACAGGGGAGAGCACCGGGGAGCTGTTTTTT	CASTTGESTGELFF
TRBV27	-	TRBJ2-1	TGTGCCAGCAGTTCTGACAATGAGCAGTTCTTC	CASSSDNEQFF
TRBV5-7	-	TRBJ1-5	TGTGCCAGCAGCTCGTCTCCCCCCGGGGAGCCCCAGCATTTT	CASSSSPPGEPQHF
TRBV7-2	-	TRBJ2-7	TGTGCCAGCAGCCTGAGGCGGTACGAGCAGTACTTC	CASSLRRYEQYF
TRBV4-2	TRBD1	TRBJ1-2	TGTGCCAGCAGCCAGGCGACAGGGGGCTATGGCTACACCTTC	CASSQATGGYGYTF
TRBV19	TRBD1	TRBJ1-5	TGTGCCGGCGGGACAGGGGAGGGCAATCAGCCCCAGCATTTT	CAGGTGEGNQPQHF
TRBV30	-	TRBJ1-2	TGTGCCTGGAGCGGACACTCAGGGGACTATGGCTACACCTTC	CAWSGHSGDYGYTF
TRBV19	TRBD2	TRBJ2-7	TGTGCCAGTAGTCCCGGGGGTGGGGGGGACGAGCAGTACTTC	CASSPGGGGDEQYF
TRBV11-2	TRBD1	TRBJ2-7	TGTGCCAGCAGCCTAACAGACAGGGATGTCGACGAGCAGTACTTC	CASSLTDRDVDEQYF
TRBV11-1	TRBD1	TRBJ1-1	TGTGCCAGCAGCTCCTGGACAGGTCGCACTGAAGCTTTCTTT	CASSSWTGRTEAFF
TRBV7-3	TRBD1	TRBJ2-2	TGTGCCAGCAGCCGGGACAACAGGGGTGGCGGGGAGCTGTTTTTT	CASSRDNRGGGELFF
TRBV13	-	TRBJ2-1	TGTGCCAGCAGCTTAGGGGGGGAGTGGGAGCAGTTCTTC	CASSLGGEWEQFF
TRBV6-5	-	TRBJ1-1	TGTGCCAGCAGTTATGGCTGGAAGAACACTGAAGCTTTCTTT	CASSYGWKNTEAFF
TRBV27	TRBD2	TRBJ2-3	TGTGCCAGCAGTGTATGGACTAGCGGGAGGGCCAGAGATACGCAGTATTTT	CASSVWTSGRARDTQYF
TRBV29-1	-	TRBJ1-1	TGCAGCGTTTGGGGGCGCGACACTGAAGCTTTCTTT	CSVWGRDTEAFF
TRBV5-1	TRBD2	TRBJ2-7	TGCGCCAGCAGCTTGCCACGCGGGGGGACTAGCTCCTACGAGCAGTACTTC	CASSLPRGGTSSYEQYF
TRBV27	TRBD2	TRBJ2-1	TGTGCCAGCACCCTGATAGCGGGAGGGCCTCTGGGAGAGCAGTTCTTC	CASTLIAGGPLGEQFF
TRBV30	-	TRBJ1-1	TGTGCCTGGAGTGTCTCTTCGGCTGTTTACACTGAAGCTTTCTTT	CAWSVSSAVYTEAFF
TRBV19	TRBD2	TRBJ2-7	TGTGCCAGTAGTTCCCGGGTAGCGGGAGGGGGAGAGCAGTACTTC	CASSSRVAGGGEQYF
TRBV23-1	TRBD1	TRBJ1-5	TGCGCCAGCAGTCACATCCGGGACAGGGGCAATCAGCCCCAGCATTTT	CASSHIRDRGNQPQHF